Listed below are T cell receptor beta chains from one sample, sequenced in a study of CD8+ T cells in alopecia areata. Using immunoSEQ multiplex PCR, the repertoire was profiled, and TCRdb retains in-frame clones only, with some absent. The table includes 150,000 or so clones, around three fifths detected once. The input for sequencing was CD4+ T cells sorted from blood, taken at week 4, from a patient treated with tofacitinib. These receptors originate from a human donor with alopecia areata. Both conserved end residues are part of each CDR3. The D gene is left open where the match is weak. Size is omitted from some rows. Given values are once, few, many or a class for expanded clones.

CASSQERGPSMNTEAFF	TGTGCCAGCAGCCAAGAAAGGGGGCCGTCCATGAACACTGAAGCTTTCTTT	TRBJ1-1	TRBD1	NA	TRBV7-9
CASSLGQASYEQYF	TGCGCCAGCAGCTTGGGTCAGGCTTCCTACGAGCAGTACTTC	TRBJ2-7	NA	NA	TRBV5-1
CAWREQGAIPGQPQHF	TGTGCCTGGAGGGAACAGGGGGCGATCCCCGGTCAGCCCCAGCATTTT	TRBJ1-5	TRBD1	NA	TRBV30
CSVLVRLAQISSYEQYF	TGCAGCGTTCTAGTCCGACTAGCCCAGATCAGCTCCTACGAGCAGTACTTC	TRBJ2-7	TRBD2	NA	TRBV29-1
CASSLDPGQGEQYF	TGTGCCAGCAGCTTAGATCCCGGACAGGGGGAGCAGTACTTC	TRBJ2-7	TRBD1	NA	TRBV7-3
CASSPLGQGNTEAFF	TGTGCCAGCAGCCCCCTGGGACAGGGGAACACTGAAGCTTTCTTT	TRBJ1-1	TRBD1	NA	TRBV9
CASSQGDSSTDTQYF	TGCGCCAGCAGCCAGGGGGACAGTAGCACAGATACGCAGTATTTT	TRBJ2-3	TRBD1	NA	TRBV4-3
CSVSRLAGTGELFF	TGCAGCGTTTCGCGACTAGCGGGGACCGGGGAGCTGTTTTTT	TRBJ2-2	TRBD2	NA	TRBV29-1
CASMGQTNEQFF	TGCGCCAGCATGGGACAGACTAATGAGCAGTTCTTC	TRBJ2-1	TRBD1	NA	TRBV5-1
CASSDRGGQPQHF	TGTGCCAGCTCTGACAGGGGAGGACAGCCCCAGCATTTT	TRBJ1-5	TRBD1	NA	TRBV2
CSVVGQSETQYF	TGCAGCGTTGTAGGACAGTCGGAGACCCAGTACTTC	TRBJ2-5	NA	few	TRBV29-1
CASSLALAGDNEQFF	TGCGCCAGCAGCTTGGCGCTAGCGGGGGACAATGAGCAGTTCTTC	TRBJ2-1	TRBD2	few	TRBV5-1
CASSESGNQPQHF	TGTGCCAGCAGTGAAAGCGGCAATCAGCCCCAGCATTTT	TRBJ1-5	NA	NA	TRBV25-1
CATWGGRASGPLHF	TGTGCCACCTGGGGCGGCAGGGCCTCAGGGCCCCTCCACTTT	TRBJ1-6	NA	few	TRBV27
CASSLDRQGPQHF	TGTGCCAGCAGCTTGGACCGACAGGGCCCCCAGCATTTT	TRBJ1-5	TRBD1	NA	TRBV5-4
CAISDGQGRTEAFF	TGTGCCATCAGCGATGGACAGGGTAGAACTGAAGCTTTCTTT	TRBJ1-1	TRBD1	NA	TRBV10-3
CASSPGGYGYTF	TGTGCCAGCAGCCCCGGCGGCTATGGCTACACCTTC	TRBJ1-2	NA	NA	TRBV28
CASSHYGQYNSPLHF	TGTGCCAGCAGCCACTACGGACAGTATAATTCACCCCTCCACTTT	TRBJ1-6	NA	NA	TRBV14
CAIRDPGTGELFF	TGTGCCATCAGGGACCCAGGGACCGGGGAGCTGTTTTTT	TRBJ2-2	NA	few	TRBV10-3
CASSRDRANEKLFF	TGTGCCAGCAGCCGGGACAGAGCTAATGAAAAACTGTTTTTT	TRBJ1-4	TRBD1	few	TRBV2
CASSLTGTYQETQYF	TGTGCCAGCAGCTTGACTGGGACTTACCAAGAGACCCAGTACTTC	TRBJ2-5	NA	NA	TRBV7-6
CASSLVLGEMNTEAFF	TGCGCCAGCAGCTTGGTTCTAGGGGAGATGAACACTGAAGCTTTCTTT	TRBJ1-1	NA	NA	TRBV5-1
CAISESDRGTDTQYF	TGTGCCATCAGTGAGTCGGACAGGGGAACAGATACGCAGTATTTT	TRBJ2-3	TRBD1	NA	TRBV10-3
CAWSVGSVRNQPQHF	TGTGCCTGGAGTGTGGGGTCAGTTCGCAATCAGCCCCAGCATTTT	TRBJ1-5	NA	NA	TRBV30